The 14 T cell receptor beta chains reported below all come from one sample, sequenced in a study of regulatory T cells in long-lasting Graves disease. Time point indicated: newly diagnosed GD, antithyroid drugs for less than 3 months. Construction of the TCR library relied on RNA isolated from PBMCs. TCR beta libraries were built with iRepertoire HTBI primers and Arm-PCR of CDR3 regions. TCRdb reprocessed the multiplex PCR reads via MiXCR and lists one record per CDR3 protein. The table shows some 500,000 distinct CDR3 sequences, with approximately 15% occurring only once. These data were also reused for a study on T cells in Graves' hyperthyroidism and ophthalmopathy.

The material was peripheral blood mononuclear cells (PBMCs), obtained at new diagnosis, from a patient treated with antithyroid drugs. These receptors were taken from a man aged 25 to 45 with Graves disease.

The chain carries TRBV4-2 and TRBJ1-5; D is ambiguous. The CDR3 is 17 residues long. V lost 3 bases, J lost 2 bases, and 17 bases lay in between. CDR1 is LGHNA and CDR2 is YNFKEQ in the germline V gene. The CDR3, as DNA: TGTGCCAGCAGCCAGAAGGAGGACCCGGCGGGCAATCAGCCCCAGCATTTT. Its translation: CASSQKEDPAGNQPQHF.

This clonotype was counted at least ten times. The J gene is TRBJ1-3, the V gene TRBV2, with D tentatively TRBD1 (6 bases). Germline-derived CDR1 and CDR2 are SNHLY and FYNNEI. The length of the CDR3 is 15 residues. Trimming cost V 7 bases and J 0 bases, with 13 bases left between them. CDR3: CASTYLRGSGNTIYF. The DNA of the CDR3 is TGTGCCAGCACCTACCTCAGGGGCTCTGGAAACACCATATATTTT.

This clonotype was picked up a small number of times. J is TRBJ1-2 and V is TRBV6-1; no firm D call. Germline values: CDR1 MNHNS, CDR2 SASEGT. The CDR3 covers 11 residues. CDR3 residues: CALRDNYGYTF. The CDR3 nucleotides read TGTGCGCTCCGAGATAACTATGGCTACACCTTC.

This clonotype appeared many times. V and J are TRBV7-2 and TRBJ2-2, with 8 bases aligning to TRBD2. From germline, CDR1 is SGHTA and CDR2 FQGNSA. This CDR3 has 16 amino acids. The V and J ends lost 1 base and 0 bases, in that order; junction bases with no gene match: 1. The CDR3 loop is CASSLVSGANTGELFF. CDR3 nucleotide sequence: TGTGCCAGCAGCTTAGTTAGCGGGGCGAACACCGGGGAGCTGTTTTTT.

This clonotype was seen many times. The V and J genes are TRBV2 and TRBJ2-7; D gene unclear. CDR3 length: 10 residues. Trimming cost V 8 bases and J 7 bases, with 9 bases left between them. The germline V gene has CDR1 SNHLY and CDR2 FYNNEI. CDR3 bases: TGTGCCAGCGCTGGCGAAGAGCAGTACTTC. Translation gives CASAGEEQYF. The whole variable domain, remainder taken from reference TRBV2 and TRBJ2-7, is EPEVTQTPSHQVTQMGQEVILRCVPISNHLYFYWYRQILGQKVEFLVSFYNNEISEKSEIFDDQFSVERPDGSNFTLKIRSTKLEDSAMYFCASAGEEQYFGPGTRLTVT.

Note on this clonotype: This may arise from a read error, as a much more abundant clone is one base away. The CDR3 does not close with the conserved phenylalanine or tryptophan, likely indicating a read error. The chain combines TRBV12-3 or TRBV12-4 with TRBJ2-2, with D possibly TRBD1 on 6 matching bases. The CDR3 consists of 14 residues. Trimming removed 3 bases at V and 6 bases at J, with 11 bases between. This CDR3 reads CASSLGAWAGELFY. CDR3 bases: TGTGCCAGCAGTTTGGGGGCGTGGGCCGGGGAGCTGTTTTAT.

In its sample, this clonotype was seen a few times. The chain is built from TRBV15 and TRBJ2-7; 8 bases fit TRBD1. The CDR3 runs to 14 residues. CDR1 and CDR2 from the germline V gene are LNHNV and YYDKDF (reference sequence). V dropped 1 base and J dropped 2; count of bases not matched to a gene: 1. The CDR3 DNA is TGTGCCACCAGCAGAGGACAGGGGCCCTACGAGCAGTACTTC. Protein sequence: CATSRGQGPYEQYF.

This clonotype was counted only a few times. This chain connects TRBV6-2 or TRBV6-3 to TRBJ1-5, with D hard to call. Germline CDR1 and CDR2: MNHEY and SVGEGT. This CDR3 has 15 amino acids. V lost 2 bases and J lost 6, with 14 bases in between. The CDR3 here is CASSYGTFLPQPQHF. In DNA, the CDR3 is TGTGCCAGCAGTTACGGTACTTTCCTTCCTCAGCCCCAGCATTTT.

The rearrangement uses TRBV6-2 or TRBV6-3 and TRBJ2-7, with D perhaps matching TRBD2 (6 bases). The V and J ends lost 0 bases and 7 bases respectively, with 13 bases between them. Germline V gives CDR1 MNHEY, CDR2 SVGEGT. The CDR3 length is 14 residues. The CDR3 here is CASSYSRGAGEQYF. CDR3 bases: TGTGCCAGCAGTTACTCGAGGGGAGCGGGTGAGCAGTACTTC.

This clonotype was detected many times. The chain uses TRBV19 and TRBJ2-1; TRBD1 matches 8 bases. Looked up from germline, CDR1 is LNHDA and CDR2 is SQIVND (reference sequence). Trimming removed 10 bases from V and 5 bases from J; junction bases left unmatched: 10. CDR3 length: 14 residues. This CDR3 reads CATAPGQDNNEQFF. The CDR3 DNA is TGTGCCACCGCACCGGGACAGGACAACAATGAGCAGTTCTTC.

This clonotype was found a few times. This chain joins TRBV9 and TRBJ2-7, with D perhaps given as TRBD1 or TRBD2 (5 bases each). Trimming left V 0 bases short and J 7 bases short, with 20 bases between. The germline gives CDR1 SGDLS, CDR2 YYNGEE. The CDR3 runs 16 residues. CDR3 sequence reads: CASSVEPLPGPGEQYF. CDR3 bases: TGTGCCAGCAGCGTAGAACCCCTCCCAGGGCCGGGGGAGCAGTACTTC. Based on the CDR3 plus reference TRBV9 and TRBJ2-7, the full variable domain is DSGVTQTPKHLITATGQRVTLRCSPRSGDLSVYWYQQSLDQGLQFLIQYYNGEERAKGNILERFSAQQFPDLHSELNLSSLELGDSALYFCASSVEPLPGPGEQYFGPGTRLTVT.

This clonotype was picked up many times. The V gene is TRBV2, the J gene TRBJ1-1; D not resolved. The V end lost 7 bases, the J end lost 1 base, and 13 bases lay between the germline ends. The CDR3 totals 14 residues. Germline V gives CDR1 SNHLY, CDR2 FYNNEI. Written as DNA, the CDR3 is TGTGCCAGCATCCGGGGATATCAGAACACTGAAGCTTTCTTT. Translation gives CASIRGYQNTEAFF.

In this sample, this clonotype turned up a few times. CDR3 bases: TGTGCCAGCAACTTTGGCTACGAGCAGTACTTC. This codes for CASNFGYEQYF. This chain uses TRBV7-9 with TRBJ2-7, with D unresolved. Germline V lookup: CDR1 SEHNR, CDR2 FQNEAQ (reference sequence). The CDR3 extends over 11 amino acids. The V gene lost 7 bases and the J gene lost 3 bases, with 7 bases spanning the gap.

The CDR3 region is CASSQRISGYTQYF. The DNA for the CDR3 is TGTGCCAGCAGCCAGAGGATTAGCGGCTATACGCAGTATTTT. This chain connects TRBV3-1 to TRBJ2-3, with a possible D match to TRBD2 (6 bases). Germline assignment: CDR1 LGHDT and CDR2 YNNKEL (reference sequence). The CDR3 extends over 14 amino acids. Trimming left V 3 bases short and J 7 bases short, with 14 bases between.